These T cell receptor beta chains were read from a single sample in a study of Ad26.COV2.S vaccination and SARS-CoV-2 variants. The method was immunoSEQ multiplex PCR; TCRdb's version includes in-frame clones alone and lacks a portion of them. Counted here are around 250,000 clones, approximately 90% occurring once; the ten biggest clones make up about 2.8%. The material sequenced was peripheral blood, taken in a trial of Ad26.COV2.S vaccine versus placebo. These receptor sequences come from a person between 18 and 59 years old who received the Ad26.COV2.S COVID-19 vaccine or a placebo. Each CDR3 is given without its conserved first and last residue. Clone size is not always given. Where it is, it says once, few, many or a class for expanded clones.

>TRBV6-5|NA
ASTGEAEKLF
>TRBV7-2|NA
ASNEWPPAS
>TRBV5-1|few
ASSPKLNTEAF
>TRBV5-1|few
ASSRDRNYGYT
>TRBV7-2|NA
ASSLVGRSLDGYT
>TRBV19|few
ASSVDPPYEQY
>TRBV29-1|NA
SPDDWSGGTDTQY
>TRBV19|NA
ASSISRNTEAF
>TRBV6-1|few
ASSVTSLMSSGANVLT
>TRBV29-1|NA
SVEVGGRNTEAF
>TRBV21-1|NA
ASSGTGAFKGSYGYT
>TRBV11-2|NA
ASSQHGASGLWDTQY
>TRBV7-8|NA
ASSLADRGSTEAF
>TRBV5-5|NA
ASSQVGLRTSPQETQY
>TRBV27|NA
ASSFSGTGIPGELF
>TRBV6-5|NA
ASRRLLTDTQY
>TRBV6-1|NA
ASSEYGGSNQPQH
>TRBV12-3/TRBV12-4|NA
ASSLAVSYEQY
>TRBV24-1|NA
ATSDFLAGEKETQY
>TRBV9|NA
ASSEQPNTGELF
>TRBV9|NA
ASSALGTSGDQETQY
>TRBV19|few
ASSTYSGGHPYNEQF
>TRBV6-5|NA
ASSQSGGAYNEQF
>TRBV5-4|NA
ASSLDFGTQNYGYT
>TRBV15|NA
ATQSSGSSGELF
>TRBV4-1|NA
ASSQGPGTTTDTQY
>TRBV5-4|NA
ASSLLGGTGELF
>TRBV2|NA
ASIRDSPYNEQF
>TRBV15|NA
ATSIRASTDTQY
>TRBV4-1|NA
ASSRTGQRYGYT
>TRBV6-2/TRBV6-3|NA
ASSYDRDTEAF
>TRBV5-1|NA
ASSSPETTNTEAF
>TRBV24-1|NA
ATSDWGDNQPQH
>TRBV7-9|few
ASSPDRANQPQH
>TRBV4-1|NA
ASSQEVADRGGDEQF
>TRBV5-1|NA
ASSLQPTEGAEAF
>TRBV23-1|NA
ASSPPQNFPGVSGANVLT
>TRBV5-5|NA
ASSPQVGYNEQF
>TRBV7-9|NA
ASKGGGPYNEQF
>TRBV4-3|NA
ASSQDPSTSGI
>TRBV9|NA
ASSPRRGEKLF
>TRBV21-1|NA
ASSKRPRRIEGKVDTQY
>TRBV7-2|NA
ASRDQGGGSYEQY
>TRBV19|NA
ASSIGARAPNTGELF
>TRBV6-5|once
ASSYSTSQGNTIY
>TRBV7-9|NA
ASSLRAGTNEKLF
>TRBV3-1/TRBV3-2|NA
ASSQEGHGLGYT
>TRBV5-5|few
ASSRQGGNSYEQY
>TRBV5-8|NA
ASSPTGGGGTEAF
>TRBV7-9|NA
ASSSLLAGVSTDTQY
>TRBV13|NA
ASSLPPGDTQY
>TRBV19|NA
ASSRTGIGGELF
>TRBV18|NA
ASSPPGLAYEQY
>TRBV7-2|NA
ASSLWGGSGTQY
>TRBV12-3/TRBV12-4|NA
ASTGGNQPQH